These 31 T cell receptor beta chains came from one sample sequenced in a study of cytomegalovirus exposure and HLA in healthy donors (TCRdb year 2017). The library was obtained by the immunoSEQ multiplex PCR assay. For the multiplex PCR, a mixture combining 60 forward primers for TCR Vbeta segments and 13 reverse primers for TCR Jbeta segments was used. This immuneACCESS table, as held by TCRdb, lists in-frame sequences with V and J called but not all clones. Of the missing ones, under half trace to an unresolved V gene in checked studies; the others have no known cause. The sample includes roughly 200,000 clones, with less than 85% observed a single time. The top ten constitute over 1.5% of the sample. Sequenced material: PBMCs. The receptor source for this set is a girl between 10 and 17 years old in good health and CMV-seropositive.

The chain has TRBV2 and TRBJ1-1; D possibly corresponds to TRBD1 (5 bases). Trimming removed 4 bases at V and 3 bases at J, with 9 bases between. The CDR3 loop spans 13 amino acids. Looked up from germline, CDR1 is SNHLY and CDR2 is FYNNEI. CDR3 in amino acids: CASSAARDTEAFF. Here the CDR3 DNA reads TGTGCCAGCAGTGCGGCCAGGGACACTGAAGCTTTCTTT.

This clone was picked up a small number of times. This chain links TRBV4-3 with TRBJ2-1; 8 bases are a match to TRBD1. The CDR3 has 14 residues. With 1 base clipped from V and 8 bases from J, the junction kept 4 bases outside the gene matches. The germline CDR1 and CDR2 sequences are LGHNA and YSLEER. The CDR3 here is CASSQGTGRYEQFF. DNA of the CDR3: TGCGCCAGCAGCCAAGGGACAGGGAGATATGAGCAGTTCTTC.

This rearrangement joins TRBV9 to TRBJ2-3; 11 bases align to TRBD2. V lost 0 bases, J lost 4 bases, and 16 bases stayed unmatched. Germline V gene data show CDR1 as SGDLS and CDR2 as YYNGEE. The CDR3 is 20 residues long. The CDR3 DNA reads TGTGCCAGCAGCGTAGAAGGCTGGGGCCCTAGCGGGGGGCCCCCAGATACGCAGTATTTT. Translating gives CASSVEGWGPSGGPPDTQYF.

The rearrangement uses TRBV5-1 and TRBJ2-5; 16 nucleotides match TRBD2. V lost 4 bases and J lost 4; bases outside the gene matches: 7. Germline CDR1 reads SGHRS; CDR2 reads YFSETQ. The CDR3 runs 17 residues. CDR3 region: CASSTGTSGGAAETQYF. CDR3 DNA: TGCGCCAGCAGCACGGGGACTAGCGGGGGGGCCGCAGAGACCCAGTACTTC.

This chain's CDR3 is CASPRSGGAIAGELFF. CDR3 nucleotide sequence: TGTGCCAGCCCCCGTAGCGGGGGGGCCATCGCCGGGGAGCTGTTTTTT. The J gene is TRBJ2-2, the V gene TRBV2; TRBD2 aligns across 11 bases. This CDR3 region has 16 residues. The germline V gene has CDR1 SNHLY and CDR2 FYNNEI. V was clipped by 8 bases and J by 6 bases; unmatched bases: 11. The whole variable domain, filled in from reference TRBV2 and TRBJ2-2, reads EPEVTQTPSHQVTQMGQEVILRCVPISNHLYFYWYRQILGQKVEFLVSFYNNEISEKSEIFDDQFSVERPDGSNFTLKIRSTKLEDSAMYFCASPRSGGAIAGELFFGEGSRLTVL.

The chain recombines TRBV5-4 with TRBJ1-3; weak D call: TRBD1 (6 bases). CDR3 length: 16 residues. Germline loops: CDR1 SGHNT, CDR2 YYREEE (reference sequence). Trimming took off 0 bases at V and 2 bases at J, with 12 bases between the two ends. The DNA for the CDR3 is TGTGCCAGCAGCTTGGTTTCTGGGGGCACTGGAAACACCATATATTTT. Its translation is CASSLVSGGTGNTIYF.

This chain connects TRBV6-4 to TRBJ2-3; TRBD1 agrees at 9 bases. V lost 5 bases, J lost 3 bases, and 6 bases stayed unmatched. The germline gives CDR1 MRHNA, CDR2 SNTAGT. The CDR3 runs 15 residues. Written as DNA, the CDR3 is TGTGCCAGCAGTAAAGACAGGGGGGAGACAGATACGCAGTATTTT. Residues: CASSKDRGETDTQYF.

This chain joins TRBV10-2 and TRBJ2-4; no reliable D call. Between the trimmed V and J ends, which lost 8 bases and 1 base, there was a span of 15 bases. Germline V gene data show CDR1 as WSHSY and CDR2 as SAAADI. CDR3 length equals 15 residues. The CDR3 is CASSDLARAKNIQYF. The DNA for the CDR3 is TGCGCCAGCTCGGATCTTGCGCGGGCCAAAAACATTCAGTACTTC.

The chain combines TRBV5-4 with TRBJ2-2; a possible D gene is TRBD1 (5 bases). Trimming shortened V by 0 bases and J by 7 bases, and 10 bases separated the two germline ends. Germline V CDR1 and CDR2: SGHNT, YYREEE (reference sequence). The CDR3 contains 14 residues. Written as DNA, the CDR3 is TGTGCCAGCAGCTTGGGGGGCCAAGTCGGGGAGCTGTTTTTT. The encoded protein is CASSLGGQVGELFF.

This clone turned up a few times. This chain connects TRBV4-1 to TRBJ1-1; D might be TRBD1 (5 bases). Trimming pared 1 base from V and 2 bases from J, leaving 11 bases between. CDR1 MGHRA and CDR2 YSYEKL come from the germline V gene. The CDR3 consists of 15 residues. The CDR3 sequence is CASSQVGGTNTEAFF. The CDR3 bases are TGCGCCAGCAGCCAAGTTGGAGGGACCAACACTGAAGCTTTCTTT.

The chain uses TRBV9 and TRBJ1-6; D might be TRBD1 (5 bases). CDR3 length: 16 residues. CDR1 is SGDLS and CDR2 is YYNGEE in the germline V gene. V shed 4 bases and J shed 0 bases, with 11 bases lying between them. CDR3 nucleotide sequence: TGTGCCAGCAGCCCCCGAGACAGCTCCTATAATTCACCCCTCCACTTT. Its protein product is CASSPRDSSYNSPLHF. The full variable domain, rest sourced from reference TRBV9 and TRBJ1-6, is DSGVTQTPKHLITATGQRVTLRCSPRSGDLSVYWYQQSLDQGLQFLIQYYNGEERAKGNILERFSAQQFPDLHSELNLSSLELGDSALYFCASSPRDSSYNSPLHFGNGTRLTVT.

The chain joins TRBV27 to TRBJ1-5; perhaps TRBD1 as D (6 bases). The CDR3 is made up of 14 amino acids. V lost 7 bases to trimming and J lost 4 bases, with 14 bases between them. Germline V lookup: CDR1 MNHEY, CDR2 SMNVEV (reference sequence). CDR3 in DNA: TGTGCCAGCAATCCAGGGGTCCGGAATCAGCCCCAGCATTTT. This translates into CASNPGVRNQPQHF.

There are a few counts of this clone. In DNA, the CDR3 is TGTGCCAGCAGTCCCGGGGTCAGGCCAGGCTACACCTTC. This codes for CASSPGVRPGYTF. The chain carries TRBV2 and TRBJ1-2; D unclear. The V gene's germline CDR1 is SNHLY and CDR2 FYNNEI. Trimming took off 5 bases at V and 8 bases at J, with 15 bases between the two ends. This CDR3 has 13 residues.

This clone was observed a single time. The V gene is TRBV11-2, the J gene TRBJ1-2, with 7 bases aligning to TRBD1. The germline V gene has CDR1 SGHAT and CDR2 FQNNGV. This CDR3 has 19 residues. V shed 0 bases, J shed 6 bases, and the junction held 19 bases outside the gene matches. The CDR3 DNA sequence: TGTGCCAGCAGCTTAGAATTGGGCCCCCCGGCAGGGGGAAGGAATGGCTACACCTTC. This gives the protein CASSLELGPPAGGRNGYTF.

This chain links TRBV7-2 with TRBJ2-1; TRBD2 matches at 11 bases. Germline CDR1 and CDR2: SGHTA and FQGNSA. This CDR3 is 17 amino acids long. Trimming cost V 1 base and J 4 bases; bases outside gene matches: 6. The CDR3 region has the DNA TGTGCCAGCAGCTTAGGTTGGGGACTAGCGGAGTACAATGAGCAGTTCTTC. This encodes CASSLGWGLAEYNEQFF. Drawing the rest from reference TRBV7-2 and TRBJ2-1, the complete variable domain is GAGVSQSPSNKVTEKGKDVELRCDPISGHTALYWYRQSLGQGLEFLIYFQGNSAPDKSGLPSDRFSAERTGGSVSTLTIQRTQQEDSAVYLCASSLGWGLAEYNEQFFGPGTRLTVL.

The J gene is TRBJ1-6, the V gene TRBV14; D is undetermined. Per germline, CDR1 SGHDN and CDR2 FVKESK. Trimming took off 4 bases at V and 9 bases at J, with 13 bases between the two ends. This CDR3 region has 14 residues. In DNA form, the CDR3 reads TGTGCCAGCAGCCCGACACCCGGGGTTTCACCCCTCCACTTT. It yields the protein CASSPTPGVSPLHF.

CDR3 DNA sequence: TGCGCCAGCAGCCAAGCGGGGGTTAGCACAGATACGCAGTATTTT. Translating gives CASSQAGVSTDTQYF. The chain couples TRBV4-1 to TRBJ2-3, with D possibly matching TRBD2 (6 bases). This CDR3 contains 15 residues. The ends were cut back, 1 base at V and 0 bases at J, with 8 bases in the middle. CDR1 MGHRA and CDR2 YSYEKL come from the germline V gene.

This rearrangement joins TRBV6-1 to TRBJ2-1; 11 nucleotides align to TRBD2. The CDR3 is 14 residues long. J was trimmed by 6 bases and V by 3 bases; bases with no gene match: 1. Germline loops: CDR1 MNHNS, CDR2 SASEGT. The CDR3 protein is CASSELAGGNEQFF. DNA of the CDR3: TGTGCCAGCAGTGAGCTAGCGGGGGGCAATGAGCAGTTCTTC.

This chain connects TRBV5-4 to TRBJ2-2; D call uncertain. Germline lookup yields CDR1 SGHNT and CDR2 YYREEE (reference sequence). V lost 0 bases, J lost 6 bases, and 3 bases lay in between. The CDR3 runs to 12 residues. CDR3 sequence: CASSLGAGELFF. The CDR3 nucleotides are TGTGCCAGCAGCTTGGGAGCCGGGGAGCTGTTTTTT.

The rearrangement links TRBV27 to TRBJ2-1, with 10 nucleotides matching TRBD2. CDR3 length: 17 residues. V trimming: 1 base; J trimming: 0 bases; junction bases outside the gene matches: 3. Looked up from germline, CDR1 is MNHEY and CDR2 is SMNVEV (reference sequence). CDR3 region: CASSLWASGGSYNEQFF. CDR3 coding DNA: TGTGCCAGCAGTTTATGGGCTAGCGGGGGCTCCTACAATGAGCAGTTCTTC.

The V gene is TRBV9, the J gene TRBJ1-1; D not certain. Trimming pared 4 bases from V and 4 bases from J, leaving 14 bases between. The CDR3 contains 14 residues. CDR1 and CDR2 from the germline V gene are SGDLS and YYNGEE. The CDR3 region is CASSPPPSGTEAFF. The CDR3 bases are TGTGCCAGCAGCCCCCCCCCGAGCGGCACTGAAGCTTTCTTT.

The table lists this clone with a count of one. The rearrangement joins TRBV13 to TRBJ1-2; perhaps TRBD1 as D (6 bases). V lost 3 bases to trimming and J lost 2 bases, with 13 bases between them. The CDR3 contains 15 residues. Looked up from germline, CDR1 is PRHDT and CDR2 is FYEKMQ (reference sequence). The CDR3 sequence: CASSFPGQMNYGYTF. CDR3 nucleotides: TGTGCCAGCAGCTTCCCGGGACAAATGAACTATGGCTACACCTTC.

The genes are TRBV11-2 and TRBJ2-7; D is unclear. The germline V and J ends were trimmed by 5 bases and 7 bases, with 12 bases remaining between them. Germline CDR1 is SGHAT and CDR2 is FQNNGV. This CDR3 contains 12 residues. In DNA form, the CDR3 reads TGTGCCAGCAGCCCCGGGTCTCGGGAGCAGTACTTC. Protein sequence: CASSPGSREQYF.

V is TRBV25-1 and J is TRBJ2-1; 7 nucleotides line up with TRBD1. Germline CDR1 reads MGHDK; CDR2 reads SYGVNS. Trimming cost V 5 bases and J 4 bases; bases outside gene matches: 5. This CDR3 has 14 amino acids. As DNA, the CDR3 is TGTGCCAGCAGTCGGACAGGAGAGTACAATGAGCAGTTCTTC. This encodes CASSRTGEYNEQFF.

V is TRBV4-1 and J is TRBJ1-5; 7 nucleotides agree with TRBD1. CDR1 is MGHRA and CDR2 is YSYEKL in the germline V gene. The CDR3 loop spans 15 amino acids. V lost 3 bases, J lost 4 bases, and 6 bases stayed unmatched. The CDR3, as DNA: TGCGCCAGCAGCCATGACACAGGGGAGAATCAGCCCCAGCATTTT. Amino acids: CASSHDTGENQPQHF.

This chain uses TRBV5-1 with TRBJ1-3; 8 bases match TRBD1. Germline CDR1 is SGHRS and CDR2 is YFSETQ. CDR3 size: 16 residues. The junction had 7 bases not matched to a gene; V was cut back by 2 bases and J by 3 bases. As DNA, the CDR3 is TGCGCCAGCAGCTTACCCGGGACAGGAATTGGAAACACCATATATTTT. Translation gives CASSLPGTGIGNTIYF.

The chain carries TRBV7-9 and TRBJ2-5; the D gene is possibly TRBD2 (6 bases). CDR3 length: 11 residues. V lost 8 bases and J lost 2, with 6 bases in between. The germline V gene encodes CDR1 SEHNR and CDR2 FQNEAQ (reference sequence). CDR3 region: CASGGQETQYF. CDR3 bases: TGTGCCAGCGGGGGGCAAGAGACCCAGTACTTC.

V and J are TRBV27 and TRBJ1-5, with a weak D call TRBD1 (6 bases). The CDR3 is 21 residues long. Germline lookup yields CDR1 MNHEY and CDR2 SMNVEV (reference sequence). V lost 3 bases and J lost 2, with 29 bases in between. The CDR3 sequence: CASSFYVYTGRRFIGNQPQHF. CDR3 DNA: TGTGCCAGCAGTTTCTATGTGTATACAGGGAGACGATTCATCGGCAATCAGCCCCAGCATTTT.

This chain joins TRBV2 and TRBJ1-1; D is unclear. Germline CDR1 and CDR2: SNHLY and FYNNEI. The CDR3 is 11 amino acids. V lost 3 bases to trimming and J lost 4 bases, with 3 bases between them. Written as DNA, the CDR3 is TGTGCCAGCAGTGAGAGCACTGAAGCTTTCTTT. The encoded protein is CASSESTEAFF.

V usage is TRBV2 and J usage is TRBJ2-5; TRBD2 matches 7 bases. This CDR3 has 14 amino acids. With 6 bases clipped from V and 5 bases from J, the junction kept 9 bases outside the gene matches. CDR1 SNHLY and CDR2 FYNNEI come from the germline V gene. CDR3 amino acids: CASRSSGVWETQYF. Written as DNA, the CDR3 is TGTGCCAGCAGAAGCAGCGGGGTTTGGGAGACCCAGTACTTC.

The gene calls are TRBV6-5 and TRBJ2-7, with 12 bases aligning to TRBD2. Germline V CDR1 and CDR2: MNHEY, SVGAGI. J was trimmed by 6 bases and V by 8 bases; bases with no gene match: 5. This CDR3 has 13 residues. The CDR3 DNA is TGTGCCAGCCTGACTAGCGGGGGTTCCGAGCAGTACTTC. It translates to CASLTSGGSEQYF.